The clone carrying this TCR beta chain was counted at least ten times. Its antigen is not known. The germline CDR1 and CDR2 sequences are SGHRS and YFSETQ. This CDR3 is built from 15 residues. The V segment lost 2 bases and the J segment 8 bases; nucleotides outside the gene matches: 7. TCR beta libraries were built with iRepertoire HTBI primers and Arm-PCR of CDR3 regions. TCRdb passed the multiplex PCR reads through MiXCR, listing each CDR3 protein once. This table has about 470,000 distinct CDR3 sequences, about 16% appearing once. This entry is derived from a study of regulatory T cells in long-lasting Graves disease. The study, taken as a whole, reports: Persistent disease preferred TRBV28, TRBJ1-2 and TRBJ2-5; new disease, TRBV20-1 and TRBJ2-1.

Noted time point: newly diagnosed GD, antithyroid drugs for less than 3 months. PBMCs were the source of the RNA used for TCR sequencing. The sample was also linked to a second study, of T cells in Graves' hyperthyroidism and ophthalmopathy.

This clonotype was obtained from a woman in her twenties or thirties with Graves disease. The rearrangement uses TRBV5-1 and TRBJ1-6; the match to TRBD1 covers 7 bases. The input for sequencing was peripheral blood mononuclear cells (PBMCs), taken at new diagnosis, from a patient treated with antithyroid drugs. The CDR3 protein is CASSFRQGDDSPLHF. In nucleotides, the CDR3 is TGCGCCAGCAGCTTTCGACAGGGTGATGATTCACCCCTCCACTTT.